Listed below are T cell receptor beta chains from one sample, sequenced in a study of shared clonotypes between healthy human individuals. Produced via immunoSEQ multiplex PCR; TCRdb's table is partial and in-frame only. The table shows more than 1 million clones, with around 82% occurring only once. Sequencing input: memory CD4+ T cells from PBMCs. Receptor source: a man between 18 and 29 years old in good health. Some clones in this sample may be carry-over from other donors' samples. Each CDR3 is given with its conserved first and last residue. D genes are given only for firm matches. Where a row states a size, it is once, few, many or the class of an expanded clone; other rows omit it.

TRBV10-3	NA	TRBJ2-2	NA	TGTGCCATCAGTGAGTCTTCAGTTAACACCGGGGAGCTGTTTTTT	CAISESSVNTGELFF
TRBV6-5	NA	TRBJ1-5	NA	TGTGCCAGCAGCAATCGGAGGGGTCCGGATCAGCCCCAGCATTTT	CASSNRRGPDQPQHF
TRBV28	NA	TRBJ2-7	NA	TGTGCCAGCAGTTCAGAGTACGAGCAGTACTTC	CASSSEYEQYF
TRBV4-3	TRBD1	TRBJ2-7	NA	TGCGCCAGCAGCCAAGACAGGGGGCGCGAGCAGTACTTC	CASSQDRGREQYF
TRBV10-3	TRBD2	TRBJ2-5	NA	TGTGCCATCAGTGAGTCCACTAGCGGGAGGATTTGGGAGACCCAGTACTTC	CAISESTSGRIWETQYF
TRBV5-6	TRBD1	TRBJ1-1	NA	TGTGCCAGCAGCTTGGGGGACAGGGAAAGTCCCCGTCTTAGGGTAGCTTTCTTT	CASSLGDRESPRLRVAFF
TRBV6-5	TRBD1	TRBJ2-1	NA	TGTGCCAGCAGTTACTCGAGGGACAGGGGGCGGAATGAGCAGTTCTTC	CASSYSRDRGRNEQFF
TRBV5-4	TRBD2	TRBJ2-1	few	TGTGCCAGCAGCTACCGACTAGCCGGCGACAATGAGCAGTTCTTC	CASSYRLAGDNEQFF
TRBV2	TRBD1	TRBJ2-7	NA	TGTGCCAGCAGTGAATGGGGACAGGGGGCCTCCGAGCAGTACTTC	CASSEWGQGASEQYF
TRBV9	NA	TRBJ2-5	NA	TGTGCCAGCAGCCCATTCCCAGGAGGGGGCAAGGGGACCCAGTACTTC	CASSPFPGGGKGTQYF
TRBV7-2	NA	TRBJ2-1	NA	TGTGCCAGCAGCTTAGGTGGGGCAAATGAGCAGTTCTTC	CASSLGGANEQFF
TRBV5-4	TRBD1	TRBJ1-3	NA	TGTGCCAGCAGCGGACAGGGTAGACCCGGAAACACCATATATTTT	CASSGQGRPGNTIYF
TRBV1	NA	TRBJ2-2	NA	TGCACCAGCAGCGCAAGGATCCGACTAGCGGGAGGGCCGGGCACCGGGGAGCTGTTTTTT	CTSSARIRLAGGPGTGELFF
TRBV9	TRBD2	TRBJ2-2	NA	TGTGCCAGCAGCGTAGCCGGACTAGCTAGCAACACCGGGGAGCTGTTTTTT	CASSVAGLASNTGELFF
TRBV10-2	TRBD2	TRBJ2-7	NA	TGCGCCAGCAGAACTAGCGGCTCCTACGAGCAGTACTTC	CASRTSGSYEQYF
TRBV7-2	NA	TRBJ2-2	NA	TGTGCCAGCAGCGCTGGGGGGCGGAACACCGGGGAGCTGTTTTTT	CASSAGGRNTGELFF
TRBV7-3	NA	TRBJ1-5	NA	TGTGCCAGCAGCTTCCGGGACAGCAATCAGCCCCAGCATTTT	CASSFRDSNQPQHF
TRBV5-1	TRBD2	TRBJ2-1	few	TGCGCCAGCAGCTTGGGAGGGACTAGTGACAATGAGCAGTTCTTC	CASSLGGTSDNEQFF
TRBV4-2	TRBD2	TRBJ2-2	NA	TGTGCCAGCAGCCAAGAGGGCGGGAGGGCGACCGGGGAGCTGTTTTTT	CASSQEGGRATGELFF
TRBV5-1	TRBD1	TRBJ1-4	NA	TGCGCCAGCAGCACACAGGGGGCGAGTGAAAAACTGTTTTTT	CASSTQGASEKLFF
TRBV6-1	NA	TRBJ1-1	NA	TGTGCCAGCGACGACTGGGGGGGGGACACTGAAGCTTTCTTT	CASDDWGGDTEAFF
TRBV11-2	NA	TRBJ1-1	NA	TGTGCCAGCAGTGGGAATGCACTCGCTGAAGCTTTCTTT	CASSGNALAEAFF
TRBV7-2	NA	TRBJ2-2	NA	TGTGCCAGCAGCTTAGTGAGGGGAACGGGCACCGGGGAGCTGTTTTTT	CASSLVRGTGTGELFF
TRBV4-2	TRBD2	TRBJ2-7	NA	TGTGCCAGCAGCTTAGGGGGGACTAGCGGTTACGAGCAGTACTTC	CASSLGGTSGYEQYF
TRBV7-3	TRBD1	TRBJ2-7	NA	TGTGCCAGCAGCCTACAGGGGACCCCGAGCGAGCAGTACTTC	CASSLQGTPSEQYF
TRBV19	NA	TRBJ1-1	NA	TGTGCCAGTATGCTGGGAGGTTTTAACACTGAAGCTTTCTTT	CASMLGGFNTEAFF
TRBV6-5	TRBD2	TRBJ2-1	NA	TGTGCCAGCAGTTCTCGAGCGGGAGGGAACAATGAGCAGTTCTTC	CASSSRAGGNNEQFF